This T cell receptor (beta chain) was recovered during a study of neurological immune-mediated disorders. V shed 4 bases and J 4 bases; nucleotides not matched to a gene: 0. Per the germline V gene, CDR1 is MNHEY and CDR2 is SMNVEV (reference sequence). The CDR3 runs to 14 residues. TCRdb processed the 5' RACE reads anew with MiXCR; each CDR3 protein has one entry. This sample has 50,000 or so distinct CDR3 sequences; 3% to 3.5% occur once, and the top ten carry around 5.6%. This clonotype was seen ten or more times. The TCR was taken from a man aged 40-55 years with multiple sclerosis. The chain links TRBV27 to TRBJ2-5; 13 bases are a match to TRBD2. The material sequenced was PBMCs. CDR3 residues: CASSWTSGGETQYF. CDR3 DNA: TGTGCCAGCAGTTGGACTAGCGGGGGAGAGACCCAGTACTTC.